This T cell receptor (beta chain) was captured by sequencing in a study of beta chain features in type 1 diabetes (dated by TCRdb to about 2018). For the study in its entirety: No differences in mean age, gender distribution, total cell number or subset yield were found between patients and healthy donors. A total of roughly 100 million sorted cells were examined across all samples, and the number of cells per subset was strongly correlated with RNA yield. The study compared TCRB repertoires of sorted circulating CD4+ T cell subsets between recently diagnosed type 1 diabetes patients and matched healthy donors. Whereas all 30 or so donors provided naive and central memory subsets, regulatory and stem cell-like memory subsets were isolated from just 8 patients and roughly 8 healthy donors.

The CDR3 starts with the cysteine, ends with the phenylalanine, and has 15 residues. Only the CDR3 DNA stays, 45 bases, in frame from base 1. From a lookup of the germline V gene, CDR1 and CDR2 are SQVTM and ANQGSEA. V and J lose 4 bases and 3 bases, and a span of 18 bases separates them. The research as a whole found: At VDJ recombination sites, patients with type 1 diabetes made fewer insertions and deleted more nucleotides, a pattern implying thymic rearrangement abnormalities. Shorter templates might have been favored by PCR, but patient and control samples were amplified and corrected together, so both groups would have been affected equally by any skew. Because cDNA rather than genomic DNA was sequenced, highly expressing activated cells could have been over-represented, although no difference in activation and CD3 levels was found between groups. Type 1 diabetes patients showed a moderate but significant shortening of TCRB CDR3 length in all four CD4+ subsets. Naive, central memory and regulatory TCRB repertoires appeared more similar among patients than among healthy donors. HLA sub-analyses involved small numbers of individuals, so any influence of HLA type on TCRB rearrangement remained unresolved.

From each donor, a single peripheral blood sample of approximately 110 mL on average was drawn into heparinised tubes. A BD FACSAria II was used to sort naive, central memory, regulatory and stem cell-like memory CD4+ T cells with a panel that included CD45RO, CCR7, CD25, CD127, CD95 and CD27. All sorted populations exceeded 95% purity. PBMCs were isolated immediately by Lymphoprep density gradient centrifugation and stained directly without culture. So that batch effects would be minimized, each experiment stained and sorted samples in pairs, pairing one healthy donor with one patient. On this clone itself: There is no known antigen for this receptor. Base qualities are not recorded, but no much larger clone differs from it by a single base.

All of the isolated RNA was reverse transcribed with the High Capacity cDNA Reverse Transcription Kit, so expressed TCRB transcripts were sequenced. Naive, central memory and regulatory T cell samples underwent deep immunoSEQ sequencing, averaging around 4 million total reads per sample. Sorted cells were lysed in RLT buffer and RNA was extracted with DNase-treated RNeasy Micro or Mini kits, depending on cell number. To prevent cross-contamination, each cell subset was processed individually, whereas patient and healthy donor samples were processed jointly. The immunoSEQ multiplex PCR was used to amplify TCRB sequences from cDNA, yielding 87-bp fragments that span the CDR3 region. Sequencing of the amplicons was done on the Illumina HiSeq platform. Per the original workflow: PCR bias was computationally corrected using synthetic template baselines, reads within Hamming distance 2 were collapsed, and singletons that could not be merged were discarded. By aligning reads against IMGT, V, D and J genes, CDR3 length, and insertions or deletions at six rearrangement sites were assigned. Within each subset, clonotype counts were normalized to the number of sorted cells before true diversity and Gini coefficients were calculated with the tcR R package. Repertoire sharing was quantified using the overlap coefficient calculated on TCRB nucleotide sequences. Out-of-frame TCRB sequences from naive cells were analyzed to stand in for the pre-selection repertoire. In TCRdb, the immuneACCESS table is reduced to in-frame sequences with V and J assigned. These tables do not hold every clone; where another copy was compared, an unresolved V gene accounts for under half, and the others remain unexplained. V and J calls and clone size come straight from that table; D and trimming were deduced from the DNA. The sample data list about 620,000 clones, and 15% to 19% of these were observed just once. The ten top clones hold 0.093% of the sample.

The sequencing input was naive CD4+ T cells from blood. This specimen's cell subset or site label, interpreted: true naive CD4+ T cells. The receptor was derived from a man between 18 and 35 years old in good health. The rearrangement combines TRBV29-1 with TRBJ1-1; no confident D gene assignment can be made. The bases are TGCAGCGTTGCGGGAGCGGCTATTCAAGACACTGAAGCTTTCTTT. Its protein reads: CSVAGAAIQDTEAFF. Here the CDR3 is joined to the reference TRBV29-1 and TRBJ1-1 genes, and the full variable domain is: SAVISQKPSRDICQRGTSLTIQCQVDSQVTMMFWYRQQPGQSLTLIATANQGSEATYESGFVIDKFPISRPNLTFSTLTVSNMSPEDSSIYLCSVAGAAIQDTEAFFGQGTRLTVV.